Following are 26 T cell receptor beta chains from one sample sequenced in a study of radiotherapy plus CTLA-4 blockade in lung cancer. Repertoires were generated with immunoSEQ multiplex PCR, while TCRdb's copy carries only in-frame clones and drops some. The table lists fewer than 65,000 clones, approximately 82% of them singletons. The input for sequencing was peripheral blood, taken from a patient treated with radiotherapy plus ipilimumab. These receptors were taken from a human donor with non-small cell lung cancer whose response to radiotherapy plus ipilimumab could not be evaluated.

This chain links TRBV11-2 with TRBJ2-6; maybe TRBD2 (7 bases). CDR1 SGHAT and CDR2 FQNNGV come from the germline V gene. This CDR3 has 17 amino acids. V was cut by 5 bases and J by 4 bases, with 18 bases left in between. Here the CDR3 reads CASSPPRGGGGANVLTF. The CDR3 coding sequence is TGTGCCAGCAGCCCCCCTAGAGGGGGGGGCGGGGCCAACGTCCTGACTTTC.

A few counts support this clone. CDR3 DNA sequence: TGTGCCAGCAGCTTATCGGGACAAGGCACCGGGGAGCTGTTTTTT. Protein sequence: CASSLSGQGTGELFF. V and J are TRBV7-9 and TRBJ2-2, with D possibly being TRBD1 (6 bases). CDR3 length: 15 residues. The V gene's germline CDR1 is SEHNR and CDR2 FQNEAQ (reference sequence). Trimming removed 2 bases at V and 4 bases at J, with 11 bases between.

This chain uses TRBV18 with TRBJ2-2, with 10 bases fitting TRBD1. CDR3 length: 16 residues. J was trimmed by 2 bases and V by 2 bases; bases with no gene match: 2. CDR1 is KGHSH, CDR2 LQKENI, per germline. CDR3 region: CASSPRTGGNTGELFF. DNA for the CDR3: TGTGCCAGCTCACCAAGGACAGGGGGAAACACCGGGGAGCTGTTTTTT. The variable domain in full, completed from reference TRBV18 and TRBJ2-2, reads NAGVMQNPRHLVRRRGQEARLRCSPMKGHSHVYWYRQLPEEGLKFMVYLQKENIIDESGMPKERFSAEFPKEGPSILRIQQVVRGDSAAYFCASSPRTGGNTGELFFGEGSRLTVL.

The chain uses TRBV2 and TRBJ2-1; 9 nucleotides match TRBD1. Germline V gene data show CDR1 as SNHLY and CDR2 as FYNNEI. The length of the CDR3 is 13 residues. The V segment lost 7 bases and the J segment 5 bases; nucleotides outside the gene matches: 3. The CDR3 bases are TGTGCCAGCACGGGGACAGGGAACAATGAGCAGTTCTTC. Translation: CASTGTGNNEQFF.

The V gene is TRBV10-1, the J gene TRBJ1-1, with 8 bases identical to TRBD1. V lost 4 bases to trimming and J lost 1 base; unmatched junction nucleotides: 5. This CDR3 has 15 residues. Germline loops: CDR1 WNHNN, CDR2 SYGVQD (reference sequence). The CDR3 DNA is TGCGCCAGCAGTGGTCCCGGGACAGGGAACACTGAAGCTTTCTTT. This translates into CASSGPGTGNTEAFF.

V usage is TRBV7-8 and J usage is TRBJ2-1; tentatively, D is TRBD2 (5 bases). V was clipped by 4 bases and J by 10 bases, with 14 bases between them. The CDR3 has 13 residues. Germline V gives CDR1 SGHVS, CDR2 FQNEAQ. This chain's CDR3 is CASSSGGEREQFF. The CDR3 DNA follows: TGTGCCAGCAGCTCTGGTGGGGAGAGGGAGCAGTTCTTC.

The chain joins TRBV2 to TRBJ1-3; a weak D match, TRBD1 (6 bases). This CDR3 is 15 amino acids long. V was trimmed by 6 bases and J by 2 bases, leaving 14 bases between them. CDR1 is SNHLY, CDR2 FYNNEI, per germline. This CDR3 is CASRLGYRAGNTIYF. CDR3 coding DNA: TGTGCCAGCAGATTGGGGTACAGGGCTGGAAACACCATATATTTT.

The chain carries TRBV11-3 and TRBJ2-5; D may be TRBD2 (6 bases). Germline V lookup: CDR1 SGHNT, CDR2 YENEEA. The ends were cut back, 4 bases at V and 5 bases at J, with 14 bases in the middle. CDR3 size: 14 residues. In DNA, the CDR3 is TGTGCCAGCAGCTCAAAGACTAGGAGGGAGACCCAGTACTTC. Protein: CASSSKTRRETQYF.

V and J are TRBV5-1 and TRBJ2-5; TRBD1 is a possible D gene (5 bases). This CDR3 has 15 residues. Germline loops: CDR1 SGHRS, CDR2 YFSETQ. Deletions cut 4 bases from V and 2 bases from J, with 15 bases between. The CDR3: CASSATAQPQETQYF. The CDR3 DNA sequence: TGCGCCAGCAGCGCGACAGCCCAACCTCAAGAGACCCAGTACTTC.

The chain links TRBV4-3 to TRBJ2-1; 8 bases align to TRBD2. Germline V CDR1 and CDR2: LGHNA, YSLEER. V was pared by 2 bases and J by 5 bases, with 8 bases of the junction left unmatched. The CDR3 has 16 residues. The CDR3 bases are TGCGCCAGCAGCCAACAACCGGGACTAGGCAACAATGAGCAGTTCTTC. This translates into CASSQQPGLGNNEQFF.

V and J are TRBV11-2 and TRBJ2-7; D might be TRBD2 (5 bases). Germline CDR1 is SGHAT and CDR2 is FQNNGV. V lost 5 bases to trimming and J lost 3 bases, with 11 bases between them. CDR3 length: 13 residues. CDR3 loop: CASSGGGVYEQYF. The CDR3 DNA follows: TGTGCCAGCAGCGGAGGTGGGGTCTACGAGCAGTACTTC.

This chain connects TRBV18 to TRBJ2-7, with 8 bases matching TRBD2. This CDR3 has 16 residues. The junction had 10 bases not matched to a gene; V was cut back by 0 bases and J by 6 bases. Germline assignment: CDR1 KGHSH and CDR2 LQKENI. The CDR3 DNA is TGTGCCAGCTCACCACCCTCCGGAGGGAGCGGGGGCGAGCAGTACTTC. It codes for CASSPPSGGSGGEQYF.

The chain recombines TRBV11-2 with TRBJ2-7; tentative D call: TRBD2 (6 bases). V was clipped by 0 bases and J by 2 bases, with 17 bases between them. CDR1 and CDR2 (germline): SGHAT, FQNNGV. The CDR3 loop spans 17 amino acids. The CDR3 here is CASSLDLTVPGAYEQYF. The CDR3 region has the DNA TGTGCCAGCAGCTTAGATCTTACCGTCCCGGGGGCCTACGAGCAGTACTTC.

The chain joins TRBV2 to TRBJ1-3; D is ambiguous. V shed 3 bases and J shed 1 base, with 13 bases lying between them. Germline CDR1 SNHLY, CDR2 FYNNEI. The CDR3 sequence is 16 residues long. CDR3: CASSEGRGISGNTIYF. As DNA, the CDR3 is TGTGCCAGCAGTGAGGGTCGCGGAATATCTGGAAACACCATATATTTT. Full variable domain (outside the CDR3, taken from reference TRBV2 and TRBJ1-3): EPEVTQTPSHQVTQMGQEVILRCVPISNHLYFYWYRQILGQKVEFLVSFYNNEISEKSEIFDDQFSVERPDGSNFTLKIRSTKLEDSAMYFCASSEGRGISGNTIYFGEGSWLTVV.

The chain joins TRBV27 to TRBJ2-5; maybe TRBD1 (5 bases). V dropped 7 bases and J dropped 1 base, with 16 bases sitting between them. The CDR3 loop spans 15 amino acids. Per the germline V gene, CDR1 is MNHEY and CDR2 is SMNVEV (reference sequence). CDR3: CASNPRLGAQETQYF. For the CDR3, the DNA is TGTGCCAGCAACCCGAGGTTAGGGGCCCAAGAGACCCAGTACTTC.

The chain links TRBV21-1 to TRBJ1-1. TRBV21-1 is classified as a pseudogene. This CDR3 has 16 residues. The CDR3 loop is CASSKEQEGYRGEAFF. The CDR3 bases are TGTGCCAGCAGCAAAGAGCAGGAGGGGTATCGGGGTGAAGCTTTCTTT.

The table lists this clone with a few counts. The chain links TRBV6-1 to TRBJ1-6, with D perhaps matching TRBD1 (6 bases). CDR3 length: 14 residues. The V and J ends lost 5 bases and 8 bases respectively, with 13 bases between them. Looked up from germline, CDR1 is MNHNS and CDR2 is SASEGT. The DNA for the CDR3 is TGTGCCAGCAGTTATCGGACAGTAGATTCACCCCTCCACTTT. Translated: CASSYRTVDSPLHF.

CDR3 residues: CASSYTSGRTDTQYF. In DNA form, the CDR3 reads TGTGCCAGCAGTTACACGAGCGGACGCACAGATACGCAGTATTTT. The chain has TRBV6-6 and TRBJ2-3; TRBD2 might be the D (5 bases). In germline, CDR1 is MNHNY, CDR2 SVGAGI (reference sequence). The CDR3 consists of 15 residues. The ends were cut back, 2 bases at V and 1 base at J, with 10 bases in the middle.

The rearrangement uses TRBV7-6 and TRBJ1-1; tentatively, D is TRBD1 (5 bases). Germline CDR1 and CDR2: SGHVS and FNYEAQ. The CDR3 is 14 residues long. Deletions cut 4 bases from V and 0 bases from J, with 9 bases between. The CDR3 sequence: CASSSGNMNTEAFF. Here the CDR3 DNA reads TGTGCCAGCAGCTCAGGGAATATGAACACTGAAGCTTTCTTT. The variable domain in full, with the rest retrieved from reference TRBV7-6 and TRBJ1-1, is GAGVSQSPRYKVTKRGQDVALRCDPISGHVSLYWYRQALGQGPEFLTYFNYEAQQDKSGLPNDRFSAERPEGSISTLTIQRTEQRDSAMYRCASSSGNMNTEAFFGQGTRLTVV.

The chain combines TRBV5-1 with TRBJ2-3; the D gene is possibly TRBD1 (6 bases). The CDR3 spans 15 residues. V was clipped by 5 bases and J by 4 bases, with 17 bases between them. Looked up from germline, CDR1 is SGHRS and CDR2 is YFSETQ. The CDR3: CASRPGAHSSDTQYF. CDR3 nucleotide sequence: TGCGCCAGCAGACCAGGGGCGCATTCATCAGATACGCAGTATTTT.

The V and J genes are TRBV7-8 and TRBJ2-7, with a possible D match to TRBD2 (7 bases). V gave up 0 bases and J gave up 6 bases, with 15 bases separating them. Germline values: CDR1 SGHVS, CDR2 FQNEAQ. The CDR3 runs to 15 residues. The DNA of the CDR3 is TGTGCCAGCAGCTTAGCAGGGGGGGGGCTCGGCGAGCAGTACTTC. It yields the protein CASSLAGGGLGEQYF.

The V and J genes are TRBV9 and TRBJ1-2; D gene uncertain. V lost 1 base, J lost 6 bases, and 16 bases lay in between. The CDR3 totals 15 residues. Germline V gene data show CDR1 as SGDLS and CDR2 as YYNGEE. The CDR3 is CASSVRGTPGDGYTF. The DNA of the CDR3 is TGTGCCAGCAGCGTAAGAGGTACACCCGGGGATGGCTACACCTTC.

The chain couples TRBV4-3 to TRBJ2-2, with 8 bases matching TRBD2. This CDR3 contains 15 residues. The germline CDR1 and CDR2 sequences are LGHNA and YSLEER. V was clipped by 4 bases and J by 6 bases; unmatched bases: 7. The CDR3, as DNA: TGCGCCAGCAGCCCGCAGCGGGAGCTCCCCGGGGAGCTGTTTTTT. This codes for CASSPQRELPGELFF.

V usage is TRBV6-5 and J usage is TRBJ2-1; 9 bases line up with TRBD1. CDR1 is MNHEY, CDR2 SVGAGI, per germline. J lost 7 bases, V lost 6 bases, and 7 bases had no gene match. The CDR3 has 14 residues. CDR3 nucleotides: TGTGCCAGCAGCACCTACAGGGGGCAAAATGAGCAGTTCTTC. Translated: CASSTYRGQNEQFF.

This clone was seen a single time. The CDR3 bases are TGTGCCAGCAGCATAATGTCGTCTAGCGGGAGGAATGAGCAGTTCTTC. Translation: CASSIMSSSGRNEQFF. The rearrangement joins TRBV7-2 to TRBJ2-1, with 11 bases identical to TRBD2. This CDR3 spans 16 amino acids. V lost 5 bases, J lost 7 bases, and 10 bases stayed unmatched. Germline V lookup: CDR1 SGHTA, CDR2 FQGNSA.

Here the CDR3 reads CASKPGQRYEQYF. The CDR3 DNA reads TGTGCCAGCAAACCGGGACAGAGATACGAGCAGTACTTC. The chain has TRBV6-5 and TRBJ2-7, with 7 bases aligning to TRBD1. The V gene's germline CDR1 is MNHEY and CDR2 SVGAGI. Trimming at V came to 7 bases and at J to 4 bases, leaving 7 bases not matched to a gene. CDR3 size: 13 residues.